The present entry profiles one T cell receptor (beta chain) with its context. These data come from a study of Ad26.COV2.S vaccination and SARS-CoV-2 variants. Germline CDR1 is SGHAT and CDR2 is FQDESV (reference sequence). Trimming cost V 1 base and J 7 bases; bases outside gene matches: 4. The length of the CDR3 is 15 residues. Measured with immunoSEQ multiplex PCR; TCRdb has only the in-frame clones, and not every one. Among some 270,000 clones listed, approximately 88% were seen once. Regarding treatment: some 20 received Ad26.COV2.S at low or high dose, single or two shots; 5 received placebo; per-sample allocation not given. The samples were gathered on day 63 after the first injection of vaccine or placebo.

This specimen consisted of peripheral blood, obtained in a trial of Ad26.COV2.S vaccine versus placebo. The V call is TRBV11-1, the J call TRBJ2-3, with 11 bases fitting TRBD2. This clonotype originated in a person aged 18 to 65 who received the Ad26.COV2.S COVID-19 vaccine or a placebo. The CDR3 sequence is CASSLVAGGSHTQYF. The CDR3 DNA reads TGTGCCAGCAGCTTAGTAGCGGGAGGGTCACATACGCAGTATTTT.